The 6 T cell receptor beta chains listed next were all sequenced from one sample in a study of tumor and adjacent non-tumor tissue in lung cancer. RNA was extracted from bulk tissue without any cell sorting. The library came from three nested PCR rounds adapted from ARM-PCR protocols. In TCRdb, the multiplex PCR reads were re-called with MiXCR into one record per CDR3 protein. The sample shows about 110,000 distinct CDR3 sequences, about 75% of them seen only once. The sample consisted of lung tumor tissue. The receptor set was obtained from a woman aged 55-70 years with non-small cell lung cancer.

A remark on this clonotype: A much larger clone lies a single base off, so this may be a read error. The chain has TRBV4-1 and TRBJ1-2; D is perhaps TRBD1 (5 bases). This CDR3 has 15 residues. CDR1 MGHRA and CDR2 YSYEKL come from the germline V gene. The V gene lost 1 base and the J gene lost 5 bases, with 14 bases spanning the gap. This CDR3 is CASSQGLGEGYGYTF. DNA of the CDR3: TGCGCCAGCAGCCAAGGGCTGGGGGAGGGTTATGGCTACACCTTC.

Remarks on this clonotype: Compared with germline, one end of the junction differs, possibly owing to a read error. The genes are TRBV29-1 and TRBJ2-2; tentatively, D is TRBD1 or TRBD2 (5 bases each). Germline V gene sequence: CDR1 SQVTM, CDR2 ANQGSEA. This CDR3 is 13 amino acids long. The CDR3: CSIGSIGTVELFF. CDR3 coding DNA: TGCAGCATTGGCTCTATTGGGACCGTGGAGCTGTTTTTT.

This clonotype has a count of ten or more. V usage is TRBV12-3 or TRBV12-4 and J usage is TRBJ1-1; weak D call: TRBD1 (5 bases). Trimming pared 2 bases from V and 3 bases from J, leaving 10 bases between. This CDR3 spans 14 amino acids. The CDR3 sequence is CASSLRQGHTEAFF. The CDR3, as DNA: TGTGCCAGCAGTTTAAGGCAGGGTCACACTGAAGCTTTCTTT.

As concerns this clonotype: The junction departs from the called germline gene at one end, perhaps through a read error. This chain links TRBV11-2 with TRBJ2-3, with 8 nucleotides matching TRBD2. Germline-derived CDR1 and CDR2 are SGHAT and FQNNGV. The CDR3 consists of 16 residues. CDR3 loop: CASSWGLAGGRDMQYF. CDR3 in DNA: TGTGCCAGCAGTTGGGGGCTAGCGGGTGGCCGGGATATGCAGTATTTT.

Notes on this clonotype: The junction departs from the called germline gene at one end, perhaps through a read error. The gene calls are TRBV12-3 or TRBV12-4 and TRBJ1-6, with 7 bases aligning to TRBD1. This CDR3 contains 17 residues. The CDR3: CANSLAWTGSYNSPLHF. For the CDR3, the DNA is TGTGCCAACAGTTTGGCGTGGACAGGCTCCTATAATTCACCCCTCCACTTT.

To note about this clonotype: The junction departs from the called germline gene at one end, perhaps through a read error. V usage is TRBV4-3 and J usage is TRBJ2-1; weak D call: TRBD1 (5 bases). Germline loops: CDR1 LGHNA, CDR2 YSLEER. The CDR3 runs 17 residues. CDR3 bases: TGCGCCAGCAGCAAAGATACCCGGACACGGGCAGGGCGGGAGCAGTTCTTC. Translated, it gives CASSKDTRTRAGREQFF.